This T cell receptor (beta chain) was retrieved from a study of cytomegalovirus exposure and HLA in healthy donors. For this clone: What it binds is unknown.

Points from the study as a whole: Common viral pathogens were later found to be apparently linked to several of the most significant clusters.

Germline CDR1 SGHRS, CDR2 YFSETQ. V was pared by 4 bases and J by 1 base, with 7 bases of the junction left unmatched. The CDR3 runs to 16 residues. It was with 60 Vbeta and 13 Jbeta primers that the PCR ran. Data came from immunoSEQ multiplex PCR; TCRdb stores just in-frame clones and leaves some out. This table has around 62,000 clones, just under 80% appearing once. This rearrangement joins TRBV5-1 to TRBJ2-1, with 8 bases matching TRBD1. The clonotype was recovered from a man aged 35-49 years in good health and CMV-seronegative. Sequenced sample: PBMCs. The CDR3 DNA reads TGCGCCAGCAGCCCGGGGACAGGACCTTCCTACAATGAGCAGTTCTTC. Protein sequence: CASSPGTGPSYNEQFF.